Below are 20 T cell receptor beta chains sequenced from a single sample in a study of blood T cell repertoires in COVID-19. Sequencing was performed with immunoSEQ multiplex PCR; in TCRdb, only in-frame clones are kept and a portion is missing. This sample carries 180,000 or so clones, approximately 87% of them seen once, and the ten largest clones take 10% to 11%. Material: peripheral blood. The origin of the receptors is a woman aged 55-69 years with COVID-19, enrolled during active disease.

This clone is a singleton in its sample. The rearrangement joins TRBV5-5 to TRBJ1-5, with TRBD1 matching over 10 bases. Per the germline V gene, CDR1 is SGHKS and CDR2 is YYEKEE (reference sequence). Trimming took 4 bases from V and 2 from J; bases not matched to a gene: 6. This CDR3 comprises 16 residues. Here the CDR3 DNA reads TGTGCCAGCAGCCTGACAGGGGGCATGGGCAATCAGCCCCAGCATTTT. It yields the protein CASSLTGGMGNQPQHF.

The chain links TRBV2 to TRBJ1-2; weak D call: TRBD1 (6 bases). V lost 6 bases and J 2 bases, leaving 19 bases between the germline ends. The CDR3 runs 16 residues. The germline gives CDR1 SNHLY, CDR2 FYNNEI. The CDR3 DNA sequence: TGTGCCAGCAGGGGACCTCCGAGGGGGTCGAACTATGGCTACACCTTC. It specifies CASRGPPRGSNYGYTF.

This clone has just one count. This chain uses TRBV12-3 or TRBV12-4 with TRBJ2-1; D not resolved. V gave up 6 bases and J gave up 10 bases, with 10 bases separating them. The CDR3 totals 11 residues. The CDR3 nucleotides read TGTGCCAGCAGCCGGGTCGGGGAGCAGTTCTTC. Amino acid sequence: CASSRVGEQFF.

The gene calls are TRBV9 and TRBJ1-1, with D uncertain. The CDR3 loop spans 13 amino acids. In germline, CDR1 is SGDLS, CDR2 YYNGEE. V dropped 0 bases and J dropped 5 bases, with 8 bases sitting between them. The CDR3 is CASSVGQATEAFF. The CDR3 DNA follows: TGTGCCAGCAGCGTAGGTCAGGCTACTGAAGCTTTCTTT.

The J gene is TRBJ1-1, the V gene TRBV9; no reliable D call. V lost 3 bases and J lost 9, with 15 bases in between. From germline, CDR1 is SGDLS and CDR2 YYNGEE. The CDR3 is 13 amino acids. This CDR3 is CASSAQTQIQAFF. For the CDR3, the DNA is TGTGCCAGCAGCGCGCAGACACAAATTCAAGCTTTCTTT.

This clone was detected only a few times. The chain combines TRBV7-9 with TRBJ2-1; D is unclear. Germline V gene data show CDR1 as SEHNR and CDR2 as FQNEAQ (reference sequence). This CDR3 region has 17 residues. Trimming removed 3 bases at V and 4 bases at J, with 19 bases between. The CDR3 region has the DNA TGTGCCAGCAGCTTTCCCCAAATAAGCAAGACATACAATGAGCAGTTCTTC. Its translation: CASSFPQISKTYNEQFF.

To note about this clone: The junction and the germline gene differ at one end; a read error may be behind it. The chain links TRBV9 to TRBJ2-7; the match to TRBD1 covers 7 bases. The CDR3 loop spans 13 amino acids. Germline CDR1 is SGDLS and CDR2 is YYNGEE. CDR3 amino acids: CASSVAGTDDQYF. The DNA for the CDR3 is TGTGCCAGCAGCGTAGCCGGGACAGACGACCAGTACTTC.

This sequence joins TRBV4-3 and TRBJ1-6; 8 nucleotides match TRBD1. V trimming: 2 bases; J trimming: 7 bases; junction bases outside the gene matches: 10. The CDR3 covers 17 residues. CDR1 LGHNA and CDR2 YSLEER come from the germline V gene. The CDR3: CASSQTDRGTINSPLHF. CDR3 DNA sequence: TGCGCCAGCAGCCAAACAGACAGGGGCACCATAAATTCACCCCTCCACTTT.

This chain joins TRBV9 and TRBJ2-5; maybe TRBD1 (6 bases). Trimming took 0 bases from V and 0 from J, leaving 9 bases between them. CDR1 SGDLS and CDR2 YYNGEE come from the germline V gene. This CDR3 has 15 residues. CDR3 amino acids: CASSVAGHYQETQYF. The CDR3 bases are TGTGCCAGCAGCGTAGCGGGACACTACCAAGAGACCCAGTACTTC.

Details on this clone: Different DNA sequences within this sample yield the same CDR3. The genes are TRBV9 and TRBJ2-7, with a tentative D call TRBD1 (5 bases). CDR1 and CDR2 from the germline V gene are SGDLS and YYNGEE. There are 14 residues in the CDR3. V was pared by 0 bases and J by 0 bases, with 7 bases between. CDR3 amino acids: CASSVATGSYEQYF. CDR3 coding DNA: TGTGCCAGCAGCGTAGCTACAGGCTCCTACGAGCAGTACTTC.

The V and J genes are TRBV15 and TRBJ1-2; 7 bases fit TRBD1. V was pared by 1 base and J by 3 bases, with 5 bases of the junction left unmatched. Germline V gene data show CDR1 as LNHNV and CDR2 as YYDKDF (reference sequence). The CDR3 is made up of 15 amino acids. The CDR3 nucleotides read TGTGCCACCAGCAGAGCCCCAGGGGGGCACTATGGCTACACCTTC. Its protein product is CATSRAPGGHYGYTF.

J is TRBJ1-1 and V is TRBV6-5, with 9 nucleotides matching TRBD1. Germline V CDR1 and CDR2: MNHEY, SVGAGI. The ends lost 8 bases at V and 4 bases at J; junction bases unmatched: 5. The CDR3 has 13 amino acids. The CDR3 protein is CASGGQGGTEAFF. In DNA form, the CDR3 reads TGTGCCAGCGGGGGACAGGGCGGCACTGAAGCTTTCTTT.

The rearrangement uses TRBV27 and TRBJ1-5; D remains ambiguous. This CDR3 spans 17 amino acids. V lost 4 bases to trimming and J lost 0 bases, with 16 bases between them. CDR1 MNHEY and CDR2 SMNVEV come from the germline V gene (reference sequence). This CDR3 is CASSSTPPSSSNQPQHF. Here the CDR3 DNA reads TGTGCCAGCAGTTCGACTCCCCCTTCGAGTAGCAATCAGCCCCAGCATTTT.

This chain joins TRBV21-1 and TRBJ1-3; the D call TRBD1 from the table was never checked on the DNA. TRBV21-1 is labeled a pseudogene. CDR3 size: 17 residues. The CDR3 sequence: CASSKALRGQGRNTIYF. In DNA form, the CDR3 reads TGTGCCAGCAGCAAAGCACTTAGAGGACAGGGCCGGAACACCATATATTTT.

The chain employs TRBV4-3 and TRBJ1-2; D perhaps matches TRBD1 (6 bases). With 1 base removed from V and 0 bases from J, the gap between germline ends came to 9 bases. The CDR3 covers 15 residues. Looked up from germline, CDR1 is LGHNA and CDR2 is YSLEER. In nucleotides, the CDR3 is TGCGCCAGCAGCCAAGTCGACAGGTCTAACTATGGCTACACCTTC. Translated: CASSQVDRSNYGYTF.

V gene TRBV24-1 combines with J gene TRBJ2-5, with a tentative D call TRBD2 (6 bases). Trimming removed 3 bases at V and 5 bases at J, with 15 bases between. The CDR3 spans 15 residues. The germline V gene has CDR1 KGHDR and CDR2 SFDVKD. The CDR3 here is CATSDPGTSGETQYF. In nucleotides, the CDR3 is TGTGCCACCAGTGATCCGGGGACTTCGGGGGAGACCCAGTACTTC.

The rearrangement uses TRBV24-1 and TRBJ1-5; no definite D call. The CDR3 spans 15 residues. CDR1 and CDR2 from the germline V gene are KGHDR and SFDVKD. Trimming removed 4 bases from V and 0 bases from J, with 9 bases in between. The CDR3 sequence is CATSDPAGSNQPQHF. In DNA form, the CDR3 reads TGTGCCACCAGTGACCCCGCAGGTAGCAATCAGCCCCAGCATTTT.

The count of this clone is one. V usage is TRBV29-1 and J usage is TRBJ1-5; possibly TRBD1 for D (6 bases). The CDR3 covers 13 residues. Per the germline V gene, CDR1 is SQVTM and CDR2 is ANQGSEA. V dropped 4 bases and J dropped 3 bases, with 10 bases sitting between them. The CDR3 bases are TGCAGCGTTGGACGGACAGTCAATCAGCCCCAGCATTTT. This encodes CSVGRTVNQPQHF. Combining the CDR3 with reference TRBV29-1 and TRBJ1-5 gives the whole variable domain SAVISQKPSRDICQRGTSLTIQCQVDSQVTMMFWYRQQPGQSLTLIATANQGSEATYESGFVIDKFPISRPNLTFSTLTVSNMSPEDSSIYLCSVGRTVNQPQHFGDGTRLSIL.

Written as DNA, the CDR3 is TGCGCCAGCAGCGACGGGACAGGGGGCGCGTTAGATACGCAGTATTTT. The encoded protein is CASSDGTGGALDTQYF. The rearrangement uses TRBV5-1 and TRBJ2-3; 12 nucleotides agree with TRBD1. The V segment lost 4 bases and the J segment 5 bases; nucleotides outside the gene matches: 8. The CDR3 is made up of 16 amino acids. Germline V gene lookup returns CDR1 SGHRS and CDR2 YFSETQ. The full variable domain, in which reference TRBV5-1 and TRBJ2-3 provide the parts outside the CDR3, is KAGVTQTPRYLIKTRGQQVTLSCSPISGHRSVSWYQQTPGQGLQFLFEYFSETQRNKGNFPGRFSGRQFSNSRSEMNVSTLELGDSALYLCASSDGTGGALDTQYFGPGTRLTVL.

The rearrangement uses TRBV11-3 and TRBJ2-6; maybe TRBD2 (6 bases). Germline CDR1 SGHNT, CDR2 YENEEA. The CDR3 runs 18 residues. V lost 2 bases and J 0 bases, leaving 14 bases between the germline ends. DNA for the CDR3: TGTGCCAGCAGCTTACGGGGAGGACGGGGCTCTGGGGCCAACGTCCTGACTTTC. This gives the protein CASSLRGGRGSGANVLTF.